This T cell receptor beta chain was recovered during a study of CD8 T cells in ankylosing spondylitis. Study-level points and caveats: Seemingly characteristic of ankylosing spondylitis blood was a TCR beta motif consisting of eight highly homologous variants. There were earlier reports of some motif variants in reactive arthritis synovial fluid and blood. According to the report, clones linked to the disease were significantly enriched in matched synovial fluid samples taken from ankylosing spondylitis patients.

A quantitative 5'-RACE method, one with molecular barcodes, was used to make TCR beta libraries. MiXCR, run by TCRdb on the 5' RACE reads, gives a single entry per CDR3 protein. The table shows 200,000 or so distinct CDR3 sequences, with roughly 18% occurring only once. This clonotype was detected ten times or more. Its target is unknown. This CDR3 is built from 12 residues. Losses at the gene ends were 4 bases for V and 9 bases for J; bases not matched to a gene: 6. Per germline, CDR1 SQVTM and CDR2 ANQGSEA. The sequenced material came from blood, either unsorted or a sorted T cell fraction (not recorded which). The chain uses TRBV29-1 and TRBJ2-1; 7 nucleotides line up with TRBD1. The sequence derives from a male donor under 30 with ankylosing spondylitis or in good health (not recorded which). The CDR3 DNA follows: TGCAGCGTTGGGATGACAGGGTTTGAGCAGTTCTTC. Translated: CSVGMTGFEQFF.